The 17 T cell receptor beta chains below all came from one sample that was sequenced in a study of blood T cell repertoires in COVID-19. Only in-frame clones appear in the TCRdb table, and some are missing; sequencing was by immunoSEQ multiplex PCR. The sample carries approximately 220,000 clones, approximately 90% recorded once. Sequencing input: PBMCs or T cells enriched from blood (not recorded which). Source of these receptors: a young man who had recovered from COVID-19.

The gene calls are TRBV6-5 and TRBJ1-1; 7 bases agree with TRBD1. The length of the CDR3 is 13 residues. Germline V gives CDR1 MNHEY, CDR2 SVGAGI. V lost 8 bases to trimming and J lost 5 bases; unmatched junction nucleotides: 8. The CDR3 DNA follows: TGTGCCAGCCGGAGGGGGCTCGGTACTGAAGCTTTCTTT. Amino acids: CASRRGLGTEAFF.

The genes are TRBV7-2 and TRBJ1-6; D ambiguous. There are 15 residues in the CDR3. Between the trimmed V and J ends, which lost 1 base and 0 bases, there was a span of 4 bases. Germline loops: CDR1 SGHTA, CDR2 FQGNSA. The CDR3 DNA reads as TGTGCCAGCAGCTTAGGGAGCTCCTATAATTCACCCCTCCACTTT. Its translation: CASSLGSSYNSPLHF.

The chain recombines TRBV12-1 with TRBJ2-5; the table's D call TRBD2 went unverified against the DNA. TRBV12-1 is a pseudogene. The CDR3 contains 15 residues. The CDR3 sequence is CASSFALRVQETQYF. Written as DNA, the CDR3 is TGTGCCAGCAGCTTTGCTCTGCGGGTCCAAGAGACCCAGTACTTC.

CDR3 in DNA: TGTGCCAGCAGCGCCCGGGACACCTTAATTATGAACACTGAAGCTTTCTTT. Translated: CASSARDTLIMNTEAFF. The chain employs TRBV9 and TRBJ1-1; D is perhaps TRBD1 (6 bases). Germline-derived CDR1 and CDR2 are SGDLS and YYNGEE. The CDR3 consists of 17 residues. The ends were cut back, 3 bases at V and 0 bases at J, with 18 bases in the middle.

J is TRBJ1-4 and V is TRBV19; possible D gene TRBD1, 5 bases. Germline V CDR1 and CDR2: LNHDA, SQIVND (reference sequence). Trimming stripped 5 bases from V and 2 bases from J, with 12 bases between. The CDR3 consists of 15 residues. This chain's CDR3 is CASSPTGVTNEKLFF. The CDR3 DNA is TGTGCCAGTAGTCCGACGGGGGTCACTAATGAAAAACTGTTTTTT.

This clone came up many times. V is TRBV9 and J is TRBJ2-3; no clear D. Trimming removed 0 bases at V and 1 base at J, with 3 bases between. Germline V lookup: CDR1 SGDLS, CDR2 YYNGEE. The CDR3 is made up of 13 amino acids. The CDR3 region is CASSVGRTDTQYF. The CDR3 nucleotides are TGTGCCAGCAGCGTAGGGCGCACAGATACGCAGTATTTT.

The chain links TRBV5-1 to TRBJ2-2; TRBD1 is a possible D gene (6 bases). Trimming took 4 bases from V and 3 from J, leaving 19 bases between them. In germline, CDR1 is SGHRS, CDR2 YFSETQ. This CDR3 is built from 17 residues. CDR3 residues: CASSRKQGSYDTGELFF. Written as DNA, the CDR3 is TGCGCCAGCAGCAGAAAACAGGGAAGTTATGACACCGGGGAGCTGTTTTTT.

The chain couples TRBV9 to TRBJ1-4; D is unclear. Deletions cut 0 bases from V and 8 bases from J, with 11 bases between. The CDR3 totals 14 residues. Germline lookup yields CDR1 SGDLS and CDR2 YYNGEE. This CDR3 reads CASSVGGGPEKLFF. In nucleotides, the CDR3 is TGTGCCAGCAGCGTAGGAGGTGGCCCAGAAAAACTGTTTTTT.

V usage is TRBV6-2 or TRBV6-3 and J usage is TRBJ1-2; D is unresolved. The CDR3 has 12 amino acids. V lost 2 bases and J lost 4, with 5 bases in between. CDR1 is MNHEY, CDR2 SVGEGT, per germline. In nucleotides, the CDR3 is TGTGCCAGCAGTTACGGCACCTATGGCTACACCTTC. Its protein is CASSYGTYGYTF.

The CDR3 here is CASSYSRDQPQHF. The CDR3 bases are TGTGCCAGCAGTTACTCGAGGGATCAGCCCCAGCATTTT. The chain combines TRBV6-5 with TRBJ1-5; D gene ambiguous. There are 13 residues in the CDR3. Germline loops: CDR1 MNHEY, CDR2 SVGAGI. The V end was cut by 0 bases, the J end by 5 bases, with 5 bases between.

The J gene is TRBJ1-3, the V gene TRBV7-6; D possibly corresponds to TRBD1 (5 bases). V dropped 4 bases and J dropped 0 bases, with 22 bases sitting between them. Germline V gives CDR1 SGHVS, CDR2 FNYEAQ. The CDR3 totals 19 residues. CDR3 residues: CASSSPGQTGGFSGNTIYF. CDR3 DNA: TGTGCCAGCAGCTCCCCCGGGCAAACGGGGGGGTTCTCTGGAAACACCATATATTTT.

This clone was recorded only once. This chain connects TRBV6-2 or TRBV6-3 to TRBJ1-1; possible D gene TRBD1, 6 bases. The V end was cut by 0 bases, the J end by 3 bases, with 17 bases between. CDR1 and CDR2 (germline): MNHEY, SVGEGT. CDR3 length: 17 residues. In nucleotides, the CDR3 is TGTGCCAGCAGTTACTCGAGGGGGGCGGGAGCGGACACTGAAGCTTTCTTT. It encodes CASSYSRGAGADTEAFF.

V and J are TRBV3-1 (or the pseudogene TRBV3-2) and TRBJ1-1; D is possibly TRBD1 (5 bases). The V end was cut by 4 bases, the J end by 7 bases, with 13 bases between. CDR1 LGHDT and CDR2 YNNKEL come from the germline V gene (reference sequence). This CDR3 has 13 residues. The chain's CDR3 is CASSPRGLDEAFF. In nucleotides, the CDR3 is TGTGCCAGCAGCCCCCGGGGGTTGGATGAAGCTTTCTTT.

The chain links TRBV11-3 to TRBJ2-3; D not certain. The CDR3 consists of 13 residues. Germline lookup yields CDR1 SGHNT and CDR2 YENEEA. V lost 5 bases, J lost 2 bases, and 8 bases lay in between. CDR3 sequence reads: CASSPRNTDTQYF. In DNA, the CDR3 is TGTGCCAGCAGCCCTAGGAACACAGATACGCAGTATTTT.

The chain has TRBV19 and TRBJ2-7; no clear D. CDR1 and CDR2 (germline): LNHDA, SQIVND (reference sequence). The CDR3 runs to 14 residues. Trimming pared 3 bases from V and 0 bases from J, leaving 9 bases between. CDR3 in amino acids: CASSISLNSYEQYF. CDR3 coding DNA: TGTGCCAGTAGTATCAGTCTCAACTCCTACGAGCAGTACTTC.

The CDR3 sequence: CAWSAGGNEQFF. In nucleotides, the CDR3 is TGTGCCTGGAGTGCAGGGGGCAATGAGCAGTTCTTC. The chain combines TRBV30 with TRBJ2-1; TRBD1 matches 7 bases. The germline V gene has CDR1 GTSNPN and CDR2 SVGIG (reference sequence). The CDR3 length is 12 residues. The trim removed 1 base at V and 6 bases at J, leaving 0 bases unmatched.

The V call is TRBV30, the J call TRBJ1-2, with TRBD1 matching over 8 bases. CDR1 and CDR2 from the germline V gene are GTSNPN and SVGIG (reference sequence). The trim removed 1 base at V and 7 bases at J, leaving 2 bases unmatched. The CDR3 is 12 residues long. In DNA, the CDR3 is TGTGCCTGGAGTGCAGGGGGCATTGGCTACACCTTC. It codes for CAWSAGGIGYTF.